Listed below are T cell receptor beta chains from one sample, sequenced in a study of shared clonotypes between healthy human individuals. Libraries were prepared by immunoSEQ multiplex PCR; TCRdb keeps only in-frame clonotypes and omits some of them. This repertoire shows hundreds of thousands of clones, roughly 72% found once; its top ten account for 9.5% to 15%. Material: PBMCs. The receptors derive from a woman aged 40 to 50 in good health. Some clones in this sample may be carry-over from other donors' samples. Both conserved end residues are part of each CDR3. D genes are given only for firm matches. The size field is filled for only some rows; it gives once, few, many or a size class.

>TRBJ1-1|TRBV2|.|.
TGTGCCAGCAGTAGCCAGGGGAACACTGAAGCTTTCTTT
CASSSQGNTEAFF
>TRBJ2-1|TRBV11-1|TRBD1|.
TGTGCCAGCAGCCCGGACAGGATCCCCAACAATGAGCAGTTCTTC
CASSPDRIPNNEQFF
>TRBJ2-1|TRBV18|.|few
TGTGCCAGCTCACCGAGCTCCCAGGAATACAATGAGCAGTTCTTC
CASSPSSQEYNEQFF
>TRBJ1-4|TRBV27|.|.
TGTGCCAGCAGTTTACTGGCAGAAGAAAAACTGTTTTTT
CASSLLAEEKLFF
>TRBJ2-7|TRBV5-4|TRBD2|.
TGTGCCAGCAGCACGGGAGCGAGCGGGAGTATGGGCTACGAGCAGTACTTC
CASSTGASGSMGYEQYF
>TRBJ2-1|TRBV11-3|.|.
TGTGCCAGCAGCTTAATCAGCGGAGCTTACAATGAGCAGTTCTTC
CASSLISGAYNEQFF
>TRBJ1-2|TRBV19|.|few
TGTGCCAGTAGTGCCAACCCCCGGGACATTAACTATGGCTACACCTTC
CASSANPRDINYGYTF
>TRBJ2-3|TRBV30|TRBD1|.
TGTGCCTGGAGTTTCAACGCCGGGACAGGGGGCGTTTTT
CAWSFNAGTGGVF
>TRBJ1-4|TRBV18|.|.
TGTGCCAGCTCACCAAGCACAGTTGAAAAACTGTTTTTT
CASSPSTVEKLFF
>TRBJ2-5|TRBV6-5|TRBD1|many
TGTGCCAGCAGTCCCGGGACAGGGGTCGAGACCCAGTACTTC
CASSPGTGVETQYF
>TRBJ1-1|TRBV2|.|many
TGTGCCAGCAGCAAGAGGGCAGGGACGTCGAACACTGAAGCTTTCTTT
CASSKRAGTSNTEAFF
>TRBJ2-3|TRBV4-3|TRBD1|.
TGCACCAGCAGCCAAGACTCGGACAGGGATTTGCCAGATACGCAGTATTTT
CTSSQDSDRDLPDTQYF
>TRBJ2-2|TRBV7-9|.|.
TGTGCCAGCAGCTTACCAAACACCGGGGAGCTGTTTTTT
CASSLPNTGELFF
>TRBJ1-2|TRBV25-1|.|.
TGTGCCAGCAGTGAATCCGGGGACATCGATGGCTACACCTTC
CASSESGDIDGYTF
>TRBJ2-2|TRBV19|TRBD2|.
TGTGCCAGTAGTATCCGTGCGGGAGGGCCCACCGGGGAGCTGTTTTTT
CASSIRAGGPTGELFF
>TRBJ2-3|TRBV29-1|.|.
TGCAGCGTTGACCCCGCCACCGCAGATACGCAGTATTTT
CSVDPATADTQYF
>TRBJ2-6|TRBV6-1|TRBD1|.
TGTGCCAGCAGTGTCACCGGGACAGCGAGCTCTGGGGCCAACGTCCTGACTTTC
CASSVTGTASSGANVLTF
>TRBJ1-2|TRBV6-4|TRBD1|.
TGTGCCAGCAGTCCCGACAGGGAGAACTATGGCTACACCTTC
CASSPDRENYGYTF
>TRBJ1-1|TRBV5-1|.|.
TGCGCCAGCAGTTTGACAGGAACGACTGAAGCTTTCTTT
CASSLTGTTEAFF
>TRBJ2-4|TRBV27|TRBD2|few
TGTGCCACCAAAACTACCCGGACTAGCGGGGAGAGGGCCAAAAACATTCAGTACTTC
CATKTTRTSGERAKNIQYF
>TRBJ1-2|TRBV7-2|TRBD1|.
TGTGCCAGCATCCCGGGACAGGGGAATGGCTACACCTTC
CASIPGQGNGYTF
>TRBJ2-1|TRBV11-3|TRBD2|.
TGTGCCAGCAGCCTAGCGGGGAGCGGCTCCTACAATGAGCAGTTCTTC
CASSLAGSGSYNEQFF
>TRBJ2-3|TRBV5-6|.|once
TGTGCCAGCAGCTACGGACTTAGCACAGATACGCAGTATTTT
CASSYGLSTDTQYF
>TRBJ2-7|TRBV11-2|.|.
TGTGCCAGCAGCCTCCTTGGGCTCGAGCAGTACTTC
CASSLLGLEQYF
>TRBJ2-6|TRBV7-2|.|.
TGTGCCAGCACCCCCGGAGGTGGGGCCAACGTCCTGACTTTC
CASTPGGGANVLTF
>TRBJ1-1|TRBV7-3|.|many
TGTGCCAGCAGCTTTAATATGAACACTGAAGCTTTCTTT
CASSFNMNTEAFF
>TRBJ2-3|TRBV5-1|TRBD2|.
TGCGCCAGCAGCTTGGGACCTAGCGGGTCCCCCACAGATACGCAGTATTTT
CASSLGPSGSPTDTQYF
>TRBJ1-1|TRBV11-3|.|.
TGTGCCAGCAGCTTAGGCCCGGATAGAGAAGCTTTCTTT
CASSLGPDREAFF
>TRBJ1-6|TRBV6-1|.|many
TGTGCCAGCAGTGAAGTTTCAGGGGAACCCCTCCACTTT
CASSEVSGEPLHF
>TRBJ2-5|TRBV7-3|TRBD2|.
TGTGCCAGCAGCCAGGGACTAGCGGAGACCCCGTACTTC
CASSQGLAETPYF
>TRBJ2-1|TRBV7-3|TRBD2|.
TGTGCCAGCAGCGGCCGACTAGCGGGAACGCTAGGGAATGAGCAGTTCTTC
CASSGRLAGTLGNEQFF
>TRBJ2-2|TRBV11-2|.|.
TGTGCCAGCAGCTTAGGGACACCGAACACCGGGGAGCTGTTTTTT
CASSLGTPNTGELFF
>TRBJ2-2|TRBV10-3|TRBD1|.
TGTGCCATCAGCGAAGGACAGGCGAACACCGGGGAGCTGTTTTTT
CAISEGQANTGELFF
>TRBJ2-7|TRBV9|TRBD2|.
TGTGCCAGCAGCGGCGCTAGCGGGAGGGCCCTCATAGTCAACGAGCAGTACTTC
CASSGASGRALIVNEQYF
>TRBJ2-1|TRBV9|TRBD2|.
TGTGCCAGCAGTGTTGGGACTAGCCACAATGAGCAGTTCTTC
CASSVGTSHNEQFF
>TRBJ1-5|TRBV9|.|many
TGTGCCAGCAGCGTGGGGGTGGATCAGCCCCAGCATTTT
CASSVGVDQPQHF
>TRBJ2-1|TRBV6-1|TRBD2|.
TGTGCCAGCAGTCCCAGCGGGAGGGCCTACAATGAGCAGTTCTTC
CASSPSGRAYNEQFF
>TRBJ2-4|TRBV6-5|.|.
TGTGCCAGCAGTTACGGGCGACTAGCCAAAAACATTCAGTACTTC
CASSYGRLAKNIQYF
>TRBJ2-7|TRBV27|.|.
TGTGCCAGCAGCCTTAACAGGGCAGGGTACGAGCAGTACTTC
CASSLNRAGYEQYF